This entry lists 32 T cell receptor beta chains sequenced from one sample in a study of cytomegalovirus exposure and HLA in healthy donors. Primers included in the PCR were 60 Vbeta and 13 Jbeta primers. TCRdb keeps only in-frame clones here, not all; method: immunoSEQ multiplex PCR. Of about 150,000 clones in the sample, about 85% are singletons; the top ten hold roughly 7.7%. Sequenced material: PBMCs. The receptors shown here come from a man between 25 and 39 years old in good health and CMV-seropositive.

The gene calls are TRBV5-1 and TRBJ1-1, with 10 bases aligning to TRBD1. Trimming at V came to 3 bases and at J to 2 bases, leaving 16 bases not matched to a gene. Germline CDR1 SGHRS, CDR2 YFSETQ. The length of the CDR3 is 19 residues. The CDR3: CASSSTGTGAFRVNTEAFF. For the CDR3, the DNA is TGCGCCAGCAGCTCGACCGGGACAGGGGCTTTTCGGGTTAACACTGAAGCTTTCTTT.

This clone appeared a single time. V usage is TRBV2 and J usage is TRBJ1-1; TRBD1 is a possible D gene (5 bases). Trimming shortened V by 2 bases and J by 11 bases, and 12 bases separated the two germline ends. The length of the CDR3 is 12 residues. Germline V lookup: CDR1 SNHLY, CDR2 FYNNEI. CDR3 sequence reads: CASSERGFYAFF. The CDR3 DNA sequence: TGTGCCAGCAGTGAACGGGGGTTTTACGCTTTCTTT. Variable domain in full (rest from reference TRBV2 and TRBJ1-1): EPEVTQTPSHQVTQMGQEVILRCVPISNHLYFYWYRQILGQKVEFLVSFYNNEISEKSEIFDDQFSVERPDGSNFTLKIRSTKLEDSAMYFCASSERGFYAFFGQGTRLTVV.

With regard to this clone: Other DNA sequences in the same sample also yield this CDR3. The chain joins TRBV5-6 to TRBJ2-7; 9 bases fit TRBD2. This CDR3 spans 14 amino acids. V was clipped by 2 bases and J by 3 bases; unmatched bases: 3. Germline values: CDR1 SGHDT, CDR2 YYEEEE. The chain's CDR3 is CASSFSGSSYEQYF. DNA of the CDR3: TGTGCCAGCAGCTTTAGCGGGAGTAGCTACGAGCAGTACTTC. The variable domain in full, completed from reference TRBV5-6 and TRBJ2-7, reads DAGVTQSPTHLIKTRGQQVTLRCSPKSGHDTVSWYQQALGQGPQFIFQYYEEEERQRGNFPDRFSGHQFPNYSSELNVNALLLGDSALYLCASSFSGSSYEQYFGPGTRLTVT.

There are a few counts of this clone. The chain couples TRBV27 to TRBJ1-2; D perhaps matches TRBD1 (5 bases). Trimming left V 2 bases short and J 4 bases short, with 8 bases between. There are 13 residues in the CDR3. CDR1 and CDR2 from the germline V gene are MNHEY and SMNVEV (reference sequence). The CDR3 here is CASSLDSFYGYTF. The CDR3 DNA reads as TGTGCCAGCAGTTTAGACAGTTTCTATGGCTACACCTTC.

V usage is TRBV14 and J usage is TRBJ1-2; 8 bases are shared with TRBD1. The trim removed 1 base at V and 4 bases at J, leaving 8 bases unmatched. Germline-derived CDR1 and CDR2 are SGHDN and FVKESK. CDR3 length: 16 amino acids. CDR3 nucleotide sequence: TGTGCCAGCAGCCAAGCAGGGGGCCCCTTGGGCTATGGCTACACCTTC. Amino acids: CASSQAGGPLGYGYTF.

This chain joins TRBV15 and TRBJ2-5, with a tentative D call TRBD2 (5 bases). The CDR3 runs to 13 residues. The germline gives CDR1 LNHNV, CDR2 YYDKDF (reference sequence). Deletions cut 3 bases from V and 1 base from J, with 6 bases between. The CDR3, as DNA: TGTGCCACCAGCAGGGACTCCCAAGAGACCCAGTACTTC. Protein product: CATSRDSQETQYF.

This chain links TRBV6-1 with TRBJ1-2, with D hard to call. Germline CDR1 reads MNHNS; CDR2 reads SASEGT. V shed 2 bases and J shed 4 bases, with 11 bases lying between them. The CDR3 sequence is 14 residues long. The CDR3 is CASSEYEGSYGYTF. CDR3 DNA: TGTGCCAGCAGTGAATACGAGGGTAGCTATGGCTACACCTTC.

The chain has TRBV6-5 and TRBJ1-4; D is undetermined. This CDR3 contains 13 residues. Germline CDR1 is MNHEY and CDR2 is SVGAGI. Between the trimmed V and J ends, which lost 10 bases and 0 bases, there was a span of 9 bases. The CDR3 DNA reads TGTGCCACCGGGAGCGCAACTAATGAAAAACTGTTTTTT. It specifies CATGSATNEKLFF.

This clone was recorded a few times. The chain couples TRBV6-5 to TRBJ2-7, with 10 positions matching TRBD1. CDR3 length equals 15 residues. Germline lookup yields CDR1 MNHEY and CDR2 SVGAGI. V trimming: 5 bases; J trimming: 7 bases; junction bases outside the gene matches: 11. The CDR3 spells CASSPFSGQGEEQYF. DNA for the CDR3: TGTGCCAGCAGTCCTTTTTCAGGACAGGGGGAAGAGCAGTACTTC.

The rearrangement links TRBV6-1 to TRBJ2-7; 11 nucleotides line up with TRBD1. The V gene's germline CDR1 is MNHNS and CDR2 SASEGT. V shed 11 bases and J 5 bases; nucleotides not matched to a gene: 5. This CDR3 region has 12 residues. CDR3 protein: CALRTGGNEQYF. The CDR3, as DNA: TGTGCCCTTAGGACAGGGGGCAACGAGCAGTACTTC.

The chain employs TRBV27 and TRBJ2-3; TRBD2 aligns across 7 bases. Per the germline V gene, CDR1 is MNHEY and CDR2 is SMNVEV (reference sequence). The J segment lost 1 base and the V segment lost 3 bases, leaving 7 bases of the junction unmatched. CDR3 size: 16 residues. CDR3 residues: CASSFSGLGGTDTQYF. Written as DNA, the CDR3 is TGTGCCAGCAGTTTCTCCGGACTAGGGGGCACAGATACGCAGTATTTT.

This clone was detected once. The rearrangement uses TRBV4-1 and TRBJ2-7, with a tentative D call TRBD2 (5 bases). Germline assignment: CDR1 MGHRA and CDR2 YSYEKL. The CDR3 is 16 amino acids. With 0 bases removed from V and 0 bases from J, the gap between germline ends came to 12 bases. CDR3: CASSQEPAAISYEQYF. The CDR3 nucleotides are TGCGCCAGCAGCCAAGAACCAGCGGCGATCTCCTACGAGCAGTACTTC.

The genes are TRBV5-1 and TRBJ1-2; no clear D. V was shortened by 4 bases and J by 1 base, with 14 bases between the two germline ends. CDR3 size: 15 residues. The germline CDR1 and CDR2 sequences are SGHRS and YFSETQ. In DNA, the CDR3 is TGCGCCAGCAGCCTTGAGGTTGGAGTTAACTATGGCTACACCTTC. Translation gives CASSLEVGVNYGYTF.

The chain carries TRBV21-1 and TRBJ1-5. TRBV21-1 has pseudogene status. This CDR3 comprises 16 residues. Here the CDR3 DNA reads TGTGCCAGCAGCAAAGACCCCGGGGTTGGCAATCAGCCCCAGCATTTT. This encodes CASSKDPGVGNQPQHF.

This clone has a single count. The chain carries TRBV15 and TRBJ1-2; 8 bases map to TRBD1. With 0 bases clipped from V and 8 bases from J, the junction kept 5 bases outside the gene matches. The germline CDR1 and CDR2 sequences are LNHNV and YYDKDF (reference sequence). The CDR3 loop spans 14 amino acids. In nucleotides, the CDR3 is TGTGCCACCAGCAGAGAGGCAGCAGGGGGCGGCTACACCTTC. Encoded protein: CATSREAAGGGYTF.

The rearrangement joins TRBV6-4 to TRBJ1-3; D is unresolved. Per germline, CDR1 MRHNA and CDR2 SNTAGT. V gave up 6 bases and J gave up 2 bases, with 8 bases separating them. The CDR3 is 13 amino acids. In nucleotides, the CDR3 is TGTGCCAGCAGGGTCAGGACTGGAAACACCATATATTTT. It encodes CASRVRTGNTIYF.

Of note for this clone: The junction shows a germline mismatch at one end, possibly a read error. The J gene is TRBJ2-3, the V gene TRBV7-9; 10 bases align to TRBD2. This CDR3 comprises 18 residues. Germline V gives CDR1 SEHNR, CDR2 FQNEAQ (reference sequence). The CDR3 sequence is CSSSPKVRLAGLRDTQYF. CDR3 sequence (DNA): TGTTCCAGCAGCCCTAAGGTCCGACTAGCGGGTTTGAGAGATACGCAGTATTTT.

The chain links TRBV30 to TRBJ1-3, with TRBD1 identical over 7 bases. Germline V gene lookup returns CDR1 GTSNPN and CDR2 SVGIG (reference sequence). The CDR3 loop spans 14 amino acids. V trimming: 8 bases; J trimming: 0 bases; junction bases outside the gene matches: 7. The CDR3 sequence: CAQGGSLSGNTIYF. The CDR3 nucleotides read TGTGCCCAGGGGGGCTCCCTCTCTGGAAACACCATATATTTT.

The chain has TRBV21-1 and TRBJ2-3; the D call in the table, TRBD2, was not verified against the DNA. TRBV21-1 is noted as a pseudogene. CDR3 length: 16 residues. The CDR3 sequence: CASSLGEAVCTDTQYF. DNA of the CDR3: TGTGCCAGCAGCCTCGGGGAAGCGGTCTGCACAGATACGCAGTATTTT.

This clone was seen a single time. The J gene is TRBJ2-5, the V gene TRBV2; D possibly corresponds to TRBD1 (6 bases). Trimming stripped 1 base from V and 10 bases from J, with 22 bases between. CDR1 SNHLY and CDR2 FYNNEI come from the germline V gene. This CDR3 contains 16 residues. DNA of the CDR3: TGTGCCAGCAGTGAAGGACAGGTCGGGACCAGTTTGGTCCAGTACTTC. This codes for CASSEGQVGTSLVQYF.

The CDR3 DNA sequence: TGTGCCAGTACCTGGGGGACTAGCGGGAACGCTGAGCAGTTCTTC. It encodes CASTWGTSGNAEQFF. This rearrangement joins TRBV19 to TRBJ2-1; 13 bases are shared with TRBD2. J was trimmed by 9 bases and V by 7 bases; bases with no gene match: 9. Germline V gene sequence: CDR1 LNHDA, CDR2 SQIVND (reference sequence). This CDR3 comprises 15 residues.

V usage is TRBV7-2 and J usage is TRBJ2-1, with D perhaps TRBD2 (6 bases). CDR1 and CDR2 from the germline V gene are SGHTA and FQGNSA. CDR3 length equals 8 residues. Here the CDR3 reads CSGDRQFF. The CDR3 DNA reads as TGTTCGGGGGACCGGCAGTTCTTC.

This chain links TRBV7-3 with TRBJ2-1, with TRBD2 identical over 15 bases. Germline CDR1 is SGHTA and CDR2 is FQGTGA. The CDR3 consists of 16 residues. Trimming cost V 4 bases and J 7 bases; bases outside gene matches: 5. In DNA form, the CDR3 reads TGTGCCAGCAGCTCCACCGGGACTAGCGGGAGGAATGAGCAGTTCTTC. It codes for CASSSTGTSGRNEQFF. Full variable domain (rest looked up from reference TRBV7-3 and TRBJ2-1): GAGVSQTPSNKVTEKGKYVELRCDPISGHTALYWYRQSLGQGPEFLIYFQGTGAADDSGLPNDRFFAVRPEGSVSTLKIQRTERGDSAVYLCASSSTGTSGRNEQFFGPGTRLTVL.

The chain employs TRBV5-1 and TRBJ1-2, with 7 bases identical to TRBD1. Germline CDR1 is SGHRS and CDR2 is YFSETQ. The CDR3 runs 15 residues. V was clipped by 8 bases and J by 2 bases; unmatched bases: 12. CDR3 amino acids: CASTRGGVFNYGYTF. The DNA for the CDR3 is TGCGCCAGTACCCGAGGGGGCGTGTTCAACTATGGCTACACCTTC.

The CDR3 nucleotides are TGCGCCAGCAGCTTGGAGGCGGCAGCCCACGAGCAGTACTTC. As protein: CASSLEAAAHEQYF. The chain recombines TRBV5-1 with TRBJ2-7; D gene unclear. The germline gives CDR1 SGHRS, CDR2 YFSETQ. Trimming shortened V by 0 bases and J by 5 bases, and 12 bases separated the two germline ends. The CDR3 contains 14 residues. The complete variable domain, with remaining parts taken from reference TRBV5-1 and TRBJ2-7, reads KAGVTQTPRYLIKTRGQQVTLSCSPISGHRSVSWYQQTPGQGLQFLFEYFSETQRNKGNFPGRFSGRQFSNSRSEMNVSTLELGDSALYLCASSLEAAAHEQYFGPGTRLTVT.

In its sample, this clone was seen a few times. The gene calls are TRBV25-1 and TRBJ2-2, with a possible D match to TRBD1 (5 bases). The germline CDR1 and CDR2 sequences are MGHDK and SYGVNS. The CDR3 has 15 residues. Trimming took off 5 bases at V and 2 bases at J, with 12 bases between the two ends. For the CDR3, the DNA is TGTGCCAGCAGTAGAACAGGAGATAACACCGGGGAGCTGTTTTTT. Its protein is CASSRTGDNTGELFF.

The V gene is TRBV2, the J gene TRBJ2-2; TRBD1 matches 9 bases. After removal of 5 bases from V and 5 bases from J, the junction contained 6 bases not matched to a gene. Germline V CDR1 and CDR2: SNHLY, FYNNEI. The CDR3 extends over 15 amino acids. This CDR3 is CASSWDRVGTGELFF. The CDR3 nucleotides read TGTGCCAGCAGTTGGGACAGGGTCGGGACCGGGGAGCTGTTTTTT. The full variable domain, with the rest looked up from reference TRBV2 and TRBJ2-2, is EPEVTQTPSHQVTQMGQEVILRCVPISNHLYFYWYRQILGQKVEFLVSFYNNEISEKSEIFDDQFSVERPDGSNFTLKIRSTKLEDSAMYFCASSWDRVGTGELFFGEGSRLTVL.

This chain uses TRBV25-1 with TRBJ1-1, with TRBD1 as a possible D gene (5 bases). The CDR3 contains 16 residues. The ends were cut back, 2 bases at V and 5 bases at J, with 18 bases in the middle. The germline V gene has CDR1 MGHDK and CDR2 SYGVNS. CDR3 sequence: CASSEHGGDGATEAFF. CDR3 coding DNA: TGTGCCAGCAGTGAACATGGGGGGGACGGGGCAACTGAAGCTTTCTTT.

The chain uses TRBV6-5 and TRBJ2-7, with unresolved D. Trimming took off 3 bases at V and 3 bases at J, with 12 bases between the two ends. The germline V gene has CDR1 MNHEY and CDR2 SVGAGI. The CDR3 is made up of 14 amino acids. The CDR3 coding sequence is TGTGCCAGCAGTTATAGGCCGAGGAGCTACGAGCAGTACTTC. Translating gives CASSYRPRSYEQYF.

The chain employs TRBV18 and TRBJ1-1; a weak D match, TRBD1 (5 bases). V was trimmed by 4 bases and J by 0 bases, leaving 9 bases between them. The germline V gene encodes CDR1 KGHSH and CDR2 LQKENI. The CDR3 totals 14 residues. CDR3 DNA: TGTGCCAGCTCACGGGAGGGACTGAACACTGAAGCTTTCTTT. Amino acids: CASSREGLNTEAFF.

The rearrangement uses TRBV6-1 and TRBJ2-1, with 7 nucleotides matching TRBD1. Germline loops: CDR1 MNHNS, CDR2 SASEGT. The CDR3 totals 13 residues. With V trimmed by 6 bases and J by 5 bases, 4 bases remained unmatched. This CDR3 reads CASSPGTDNEQFF. CDR3 DNA: TGTGCCAGCAGCCCCGGGACAGACAATGAGCAGTTCTTC.

This clone was counted between two and nine times. This sequence joins TRBV29-1 and TRBJ2-3; 7 nucleotides line up with TRBD2. In germline, CDR1 is SQVTM, CDR2 ANQGSEA. V was clipped by 6 bases and J by 5 bases; unmatched bases: 14. CDR3 length: 15 residues. CDR3 protein: CSVSTQAGVGDTQYF. The CDR3 DNA is TGCAGCGTCTCCACTCAGGCGGGAGTTGGAGATACGCAGTATTTT.